This T cell receptor (beta chain) was observed in a study of response to subunit inactivated influenza vaccine. Findings and limits, study-wide: Authors suggested few new T cells are recruited by each seasonal influenza vaccination.

This clonotype was seen ten or more times. Its specificity is not known. This CDR3 has 13 amino acids. Deletions cut 0 bases from V and 9 bases from J, with 12 bases between. Per the germline V gene, CDR1 is SGHRS and CDR2 is YFSETQ. TCRdb redid the calling of the RT-PCR reads with MiXCR, one entry per CDR3 protein. Here the sample spans hundreds of thousands of distinct CDR3 sequences, about 11% being singletons. The rearrangement joins TRBV5-1 to TRBJ1-2; TRBD1 is a possible D gene (6 bases). The receptor's source is a man aged 45-60 years who received an inactivated influenza vaccine. The sample consisted of PBMCs from blood, taken on the day of vaccination. CDR3 coding DNA: TGCGCCAGCAGCTTGGAACGGGGGGCGAGCTACACCTTC. Translation gives CASSLERGASYTF.